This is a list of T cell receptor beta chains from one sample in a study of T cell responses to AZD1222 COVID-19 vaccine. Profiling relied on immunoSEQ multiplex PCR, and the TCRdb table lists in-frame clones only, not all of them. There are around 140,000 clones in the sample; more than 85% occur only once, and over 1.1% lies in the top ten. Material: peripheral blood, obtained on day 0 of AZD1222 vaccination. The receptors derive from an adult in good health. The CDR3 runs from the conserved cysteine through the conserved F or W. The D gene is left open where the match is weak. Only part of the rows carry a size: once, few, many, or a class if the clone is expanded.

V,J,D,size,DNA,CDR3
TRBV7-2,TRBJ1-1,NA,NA,TGTGCCAGCAGCTTGGGTGTTACTGGGTCCACTGAAGCTTTCTTT,CASSLGVTGSTEAFF
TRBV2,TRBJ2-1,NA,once,TGTGCCAGCAACGGCCTTGAGCAGTTCTTC,CASNGLEQFF
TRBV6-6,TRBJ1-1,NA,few,TGTGCCAGCAGTCCCCTTCGGAGGGTGACCCGCAGCACTGAAGCTTTCTTT,CASSPLRRVTRSTEAFF
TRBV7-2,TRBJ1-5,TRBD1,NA,TGTGCCAGCAGCTTAGGGAGAGGGACAGGGGGTAGAGAGCCCCAGCATTTT,CASSLGRGTGGREPQHF
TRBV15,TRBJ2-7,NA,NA,TGTGCCACCAGCACAGCTGCCTACGAGCAGTACTTC,CATSTAAYEQYF
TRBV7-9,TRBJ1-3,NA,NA,TGTGCCAGCAGCATAGAAAACACCATATATTTT,CASSIENTIYF
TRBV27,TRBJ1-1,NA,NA,TGTGCCAGCAGTGAGGGGGGCACTGAAGCTTTCTTT,CASSEGGTEAFF
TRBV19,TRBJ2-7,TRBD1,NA,TGTGCCAGTAGTCCCCGACAGGGGCCCTACGAGCAGTACTTC,CASSPRQGPYEQYF
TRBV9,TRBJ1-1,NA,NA,TGTGCCAGCACTTCTGGCATGAACACTGAAGCTTTCTTT,CASTSGMNTEAFF
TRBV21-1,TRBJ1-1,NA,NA,TGTGCCAGCAGCCTTATGGGGCGGAGTTGTTACACTGAAGCTTTCTTT,CASSLMGRSCYTEAFF
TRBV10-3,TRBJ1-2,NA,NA,TGTGCCATCAGTGCAGGGTTAGACTATGGCTACACCTTC,CAISAGLDYGYTF
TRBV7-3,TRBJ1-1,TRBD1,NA,TGTGCCAGCAGCTTACTTGGACAGGGTAAGGACACTGAAGCTTTCTTT,CASSLLGQGKDTEAFF